These 9 T cell receptor beta chains came from one sample sequenced in a study of blood T cell repertoires in COVID-19. The method was immunoSEQ multiplex PCR; TCRdb's version includes in-frame clones alone and lacks a portion of them. Of approximately 270,000 clones in the sample, around 88% were seen once. Sequencing was carried out using peripheral blood. Every receptor here comes from a young woman with COVID-19, enrolled during active disease.

This chain connects TRBV14 to TRBJ2-6; possibly TRBD1 for D (5 bases). The ends were cut back, 3 bases at V and 0 bases at J, with 15 bases in the middle. Per germline, CDR1 SGHDN and CDR2 FVKESK. This CDR3 is built from 18 residues. CDR3 bases: TGTGCCAGCAGCCAGACTTCCTCAGGGTTCTCTGGGGCCAACGTCCTGACTTTC. It specifies CASSQTSSGFSGANVLTF.

This sequence joins TRBV4-1 and TRBJ2-3, with 8 nucleotides matching TRBD2. Germline assignment: CDR1 MGHRA and CDR2 YSYEKL. The CDR3 is made up of 17 amino acids. The V gene end was trimmed by 2 bases and the J gene end by 5 bases; junction bases not matched to a gene: 12. CDR3 region: CASSQILGREEIDTQYF. The CDR3 bases are TGCGCCAGCAGCCAAATTTTAGGGCGGGAGGAGATAGATACGCAGTATTTT.

The V call is TRBV9, the J call TRBJ2-2; 11 bases line up with TRBD2. With V trimmed by 3 bases and J by 0 bases, 4 bases remained unmatched. From germline, CDR1 is SGDLS and CDR2 YYNGEE. The length of the CDR3 is 17 residues. The CDR3 here is CASSDPLAGANTGELFF. In DNA, the CDR3 is TGTGCCAGCAGCGACCCACTAGCGGGAGCGAACACCGGGGAGCTGTTTTTT.

This clone has just one count. V and J are TRBV18 and TRBJ1-4; no clear D gene. Germline CDR1 and CDR2: KGHSH and LQKENI. The CDR3 sequence is 14 residues long. The V and J ends lost 2 bases and 4 bases respectively, with 8 bases between them. In DNA form, the CDR3 reads TGTGCCAGCTCACCAGGAGGGAGTAATGAAAAACTGTTTTTT. It specifies CASSPGGSNEKLFF.

The V gene is TRBV7-2, the J gene TRBJ1-3; possibly TRBD1 for D (6 bases). The CDR3 spans 13 residues. The germline CDR1 and CDR2 sequences are SGHTA and FQGNSA. Trimming shortened V by 5 bases and J by 10 bases, and 15 bases separated the two germline ends. CDR3 region: CASSLTDSATIYF. The CDR3 coding sequence is TGTGCCAGCAGCCTAACGGACAGTGCGACCATATATTTT.

J is TRBJ1-6 and V is TRBV19; D remains ambiguous. Per the germline V gene, CDR1 is LNHDA and CDR2 is SQIVND (reference sequence). CDR3 size: 16 residues. The V end was cut by 3 bases, the J end by 1 base, with 10 bases between. The CDR3 reads CASSMATRSYNSPLHF. The CDR3 DNA reads TGTGCCAGTAGTATGGCGACGAGGTCCTATAATTCACCCCTCCACTTT.

The chain carries TRBV29-1 and TRBJ1-2, with 11 bases fitting TRBD1. After removal of 6 bases from V and 4 bases from J, the junction contained 7 bases not matched to a gene. The CDR3 is 14 amino acids. The V gene's germline CDR1 is SQVTM and CDR2 ANQGSEA. CDR3 coding DNA: TGCAGCGTCGTCGGACAGGGGGCCGGCTATGGCTACACCTTC. It translates to CSVVGQGAGYGYTF. Using reference TRBV29-1 and TRBJ1-2 for the parts outside the CDR3, the full variable domain is SAVISQKPSRDICQRGTSLTIQCQVDSQVTMMFWYRQQPGQSLTLIATANQGSEATYESGFVIDKFPISRPNLTFSTLTVSNMSPEDSSIYLCSVVGQGAGYGYTFGSGTRLTVV.

Here the CDR3 DNA reads TGCGCCAGCAGCAAGGCCAGCCGGGAGTACAATGAGCAGTTCTTC. It specifies CASSKASREYNEQFF. The chain is built from TRBV4-1 and TRBJ2-1; D might be TRBD2 (6 bases). CDR3 size: 15 residues. V lost 5 bases, J lost 4 bases, and 15 bases lay in between. From germline, CDR1 is MGHRA and CDR2 YSYEKL.

The chain recombines TRBV19 with TRBJ2-7, with a possible D match to TRBD2 (5 bases). The CDR3 spans 13 residues. Germline loops: CDR1 LNHDA, CDR2 SQIVND (reference sequence). Trimming took off 6 bases at V and 3 bases at J, with 12 bases between the two ends. CDR3 DNA: TGTGCCAGTAGCCCAGAGGGCGGCTACGAGCAGTACTTC. Translating it yields CASSPEGGYEQYF.